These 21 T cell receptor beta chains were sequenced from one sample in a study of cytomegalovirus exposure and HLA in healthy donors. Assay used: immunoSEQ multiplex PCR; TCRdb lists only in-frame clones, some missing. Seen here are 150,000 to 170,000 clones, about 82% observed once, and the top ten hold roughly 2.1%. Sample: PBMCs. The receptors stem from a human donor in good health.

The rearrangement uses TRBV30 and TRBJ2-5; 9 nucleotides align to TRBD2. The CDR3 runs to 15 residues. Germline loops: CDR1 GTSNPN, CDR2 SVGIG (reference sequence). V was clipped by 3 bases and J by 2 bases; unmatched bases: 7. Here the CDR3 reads CAWSRSGSLQETQYF. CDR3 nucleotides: TGTGCCTGGAGCCGTAGCGGGAGCTTACAAGAGACCCAGTACTTC.

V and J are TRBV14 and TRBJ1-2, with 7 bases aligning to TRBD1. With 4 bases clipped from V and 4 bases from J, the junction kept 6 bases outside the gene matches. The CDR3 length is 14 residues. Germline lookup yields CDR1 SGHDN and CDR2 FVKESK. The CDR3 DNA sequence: TGTGCCAGCAGCCGGGGGGACAGATCCTATGGCTACACCTTC. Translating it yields CASSRGDRSYGYTF. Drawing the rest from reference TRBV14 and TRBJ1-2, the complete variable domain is EAGVTQFPSHSVIEKGQTVTLRCDPISGHDNLYWYRRVMGKEIKFLLHFVKESKQDESGMPNNRFLAERTGGTYSTLKVQPAELEDSGVYFCASSRGDRSYGYTFGSGTRLTVV.

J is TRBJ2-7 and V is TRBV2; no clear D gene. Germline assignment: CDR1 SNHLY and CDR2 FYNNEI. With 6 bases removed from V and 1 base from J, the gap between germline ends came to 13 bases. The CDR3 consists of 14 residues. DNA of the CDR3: TGTGCCAGCAGGCTCAGGTTTGATTCCTACGAGCAGTACTTC. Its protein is CASRLRFDSYEQYF. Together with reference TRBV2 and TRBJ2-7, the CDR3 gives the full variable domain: EPEVTQTPSHQVTQMGQEVILRCVPISNHLYFYWYRQILGQKVEFLVSFYNNEISEKSEIFDDQFSVERPDGSNFTLKIRSTKLEDSAMYFCASRLRFDSYEQYFGPGTRLTVT.

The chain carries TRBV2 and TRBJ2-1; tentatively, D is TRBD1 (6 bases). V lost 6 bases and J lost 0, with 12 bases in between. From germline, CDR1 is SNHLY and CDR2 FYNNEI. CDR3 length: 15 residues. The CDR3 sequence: CASRKTGSSYNEQFF. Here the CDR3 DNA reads TGTGCCAGCAGAAAGACAGGTAGCTCCTACAATGAGCAGTTCTTC.

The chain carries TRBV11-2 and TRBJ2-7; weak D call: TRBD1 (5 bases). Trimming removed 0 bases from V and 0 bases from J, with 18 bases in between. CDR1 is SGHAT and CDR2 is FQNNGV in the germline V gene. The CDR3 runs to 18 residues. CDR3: CASSLELQGPPRSYEQYF. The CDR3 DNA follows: TGTGCCAGCAGCTTAGAGTTGCAGGGTCCCCCTCGCTCCTACGAGCAGTACTTC. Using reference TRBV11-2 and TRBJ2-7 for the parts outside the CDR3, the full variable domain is EAGVAQSPRYKIIEKRQSVAFWCNPISGHATLYWYQQILGQGPKLLIQFQNNGVVDDSQLPKDRFSAERLKGVDSTLKIQPAKLEDSAVYLCASSLELQGPPRSYEQYFGPGTRLTVT.

CDR3 bases: TGTGCCAGCAGCCGCAGCGGACTAGTTTCCTACAATGAGCAGTTCTTC. Translated, it gives CASSRSGLVSYNEQFF. This sequence joins TRBV5-8 and TRBJ2-1; 7 nucleotides match TRBD2. V shed 4 bases, J shed 1 base, and the junction held 8 bases outside the gene matches. The CDR3 has 16 amino acids. Per the germline V gene, CDR1 is SGHTS and CDR2 is YDEGEE.

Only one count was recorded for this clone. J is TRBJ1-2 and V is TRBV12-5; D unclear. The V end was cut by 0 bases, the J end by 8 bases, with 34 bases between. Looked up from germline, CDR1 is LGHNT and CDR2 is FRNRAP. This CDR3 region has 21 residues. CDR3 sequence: CASGLVRGSGIKESELKGYTF. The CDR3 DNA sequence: TGTGCTAGTGGTTTGGTACGGGGAAGTGGGATCAAGGAAAGCGAGCTCAAGGGCTACACCTTC. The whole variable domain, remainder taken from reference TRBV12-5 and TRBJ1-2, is DARVTQTPRHKVTEMGQEVTMRCQPILGHNTVFWYRQTMMQGLELLAYFRNRAPLDDSGMPKDRFSAEMPDATLATLKIQPSEPRDSAVYFCASGLVRGSGIKESELKGYTFGSGTRLTVV.

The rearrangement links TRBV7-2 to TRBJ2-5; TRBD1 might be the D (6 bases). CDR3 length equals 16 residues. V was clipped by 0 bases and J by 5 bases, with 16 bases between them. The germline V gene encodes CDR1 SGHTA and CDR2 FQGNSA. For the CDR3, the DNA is TGTGCCAGCAGCTTAGCGACACATTTGGGGGCGGAGACCCAGTACTTC. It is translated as CASSLATHLGAETQYF.

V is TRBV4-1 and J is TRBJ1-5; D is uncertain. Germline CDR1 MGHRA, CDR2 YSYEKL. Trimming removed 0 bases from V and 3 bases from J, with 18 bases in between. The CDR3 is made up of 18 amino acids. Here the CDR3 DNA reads TGCGCCAGCAGCCAAGATCCGAACAAAGACAATAACAATCAGCCCCAGCATTTT. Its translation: CASSQDPNKDNNNQPQHF.

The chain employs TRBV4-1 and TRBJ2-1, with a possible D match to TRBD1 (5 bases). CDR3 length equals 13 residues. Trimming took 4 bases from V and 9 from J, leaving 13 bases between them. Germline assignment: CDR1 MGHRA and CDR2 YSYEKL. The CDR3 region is CASSRNSRGEQFF. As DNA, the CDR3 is TGCGCCAGCAGCCGAAATTCAAGGGGTGAGCAGTTCTTC.

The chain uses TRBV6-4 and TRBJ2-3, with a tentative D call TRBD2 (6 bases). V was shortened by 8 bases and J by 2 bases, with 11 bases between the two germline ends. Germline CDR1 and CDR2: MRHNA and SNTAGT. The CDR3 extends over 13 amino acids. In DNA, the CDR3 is TGTGCCAGCTCTGGGACTCACACAGATACGCAGTATTTT. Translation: CASSGTHTDTQYF.

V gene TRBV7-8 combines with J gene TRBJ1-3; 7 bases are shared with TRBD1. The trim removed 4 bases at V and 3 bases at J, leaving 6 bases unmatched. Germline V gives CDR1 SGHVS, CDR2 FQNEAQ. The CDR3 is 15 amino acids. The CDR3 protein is CASSSGTAIGNTIYF. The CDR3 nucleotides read TGTGCCAGCAGCTCCGGGACAGCCATTGGAAACACCATATATTTT.

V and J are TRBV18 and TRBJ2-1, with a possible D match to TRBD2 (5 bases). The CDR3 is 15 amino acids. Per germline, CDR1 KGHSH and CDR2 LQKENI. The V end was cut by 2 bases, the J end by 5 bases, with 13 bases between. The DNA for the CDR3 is TGTGCCAGCTCACCAACGAGGAGCGGACACAATGAGCAGTTCTTC. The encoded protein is CASSPTRSGHNEQFF.

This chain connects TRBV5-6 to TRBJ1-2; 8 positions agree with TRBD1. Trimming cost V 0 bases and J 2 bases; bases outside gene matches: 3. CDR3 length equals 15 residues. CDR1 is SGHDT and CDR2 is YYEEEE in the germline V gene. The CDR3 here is CASSLDRGANYGYTF. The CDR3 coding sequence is TGTGCCAGCAGCTTGGACAGGGGGGCGAACTATGGCTACACCTTC.

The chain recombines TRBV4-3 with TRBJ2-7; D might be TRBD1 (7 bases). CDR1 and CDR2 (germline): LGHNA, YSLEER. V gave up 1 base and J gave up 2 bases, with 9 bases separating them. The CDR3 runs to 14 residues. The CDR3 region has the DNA TGCGCCAGCAGCCAAGCAGGGGGGCCCTACGAGCAGTACTTC. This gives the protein CASSQAGGPYEQYF.

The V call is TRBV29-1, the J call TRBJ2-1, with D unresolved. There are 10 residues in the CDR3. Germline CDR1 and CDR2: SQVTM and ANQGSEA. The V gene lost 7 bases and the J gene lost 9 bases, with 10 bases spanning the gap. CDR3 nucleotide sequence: TGCAGCGCCAGACGCGGTGAGCAGTTCTTC. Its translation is CSARRGEQFF.

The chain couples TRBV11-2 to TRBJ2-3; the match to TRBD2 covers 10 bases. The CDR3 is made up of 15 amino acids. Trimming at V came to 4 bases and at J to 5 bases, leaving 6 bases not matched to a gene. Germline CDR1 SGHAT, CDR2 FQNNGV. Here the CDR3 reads CASSSLASGRDTQYF. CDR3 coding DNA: TGTGCCAGCAGCTCCCTAGCTAGCGGGAGAGATACGCAGTATTTT.

The CDR3 nucleotides are TGCGCCAGCAGCCACATATCCAGGGGGCATGGCTACACCTTC. Its protein is CASSHISRGHGYTF. The genes are TRBV4-1 and TRBJ1-2; 8 bases line up with TRBD1. Germline values: CDR1 MGHRA, CDR2 YSYEKL. V lost 3 bases, J lost 6 bases, and 6 bases stayed unmatched. The CDR3 covers 14 residues.

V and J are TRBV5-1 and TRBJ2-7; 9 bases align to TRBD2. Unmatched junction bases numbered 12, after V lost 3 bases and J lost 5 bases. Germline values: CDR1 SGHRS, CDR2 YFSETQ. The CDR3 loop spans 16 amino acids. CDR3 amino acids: CASSSGGSGRGNEQYF. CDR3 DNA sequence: TGCGCCAGCAGCTCCGGAGGTAGCGGGAGAGGGAACGAGCAGTACTTC.

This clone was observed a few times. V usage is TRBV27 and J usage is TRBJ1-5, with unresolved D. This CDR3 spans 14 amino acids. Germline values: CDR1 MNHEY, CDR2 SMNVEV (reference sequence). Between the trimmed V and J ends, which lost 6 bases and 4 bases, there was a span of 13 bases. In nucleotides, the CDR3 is TGTGCCAGCAGCCCCAGGCCCGCTAATCAGCCCCAGCATTTT. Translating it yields CASSPRPANQPQHF.

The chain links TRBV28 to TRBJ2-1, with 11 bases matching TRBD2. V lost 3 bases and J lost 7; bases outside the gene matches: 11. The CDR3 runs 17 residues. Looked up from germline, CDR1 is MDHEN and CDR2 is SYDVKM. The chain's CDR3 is CASSFRSLAGGTNEQFF. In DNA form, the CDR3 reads TGTGCCAGCAGTTTTAGGAGCCTAGCGGGGGGCACAAATGAGCAGTTCTTC.